What follows are 14 T cell receptor beta chains derived from one specimen sequenced in a study of vaccination and CD4 T cells after COVID-19. The Oncomine TCR Beta short-read assay sequenced DNA from cultured CD4+ T cells. TCRdb re-analysed the PCR reads in MiXCR, keeping a single row per CDR3 protein. The table has around 13,000 distinct CDR3 sequences, roughly half seen once. Treatment noted: approximately 11-day PBMC culture with coronavirus spike peptide pools or control peptides (ViraFEST assay). These receptors' targets are unknown. Sequencing was performed on CD4+ T cells from blood, cultured in vitro. These receptors originate from a human donor who had recovered from COVID-19.

This clonotype is classed as medium-sized (0.01 to 0.1%). The V call is TRBV7-8, the J call TRBJ1-6; 7 nucleotides match TRBD1. J gave up 4 bases and V 2 bases, and 14 bases lay outside the gene matches. CDR1 and CDR2 from the germline V gene are SGHVS and FQNEAQ. This CDR3 spans 19 amino acids. The CDR3 loop is CASSLIIRDRKPYNSPLHF. The CDR3 DNA sequence: TGTGCCAGCAGCTTAATTATTAGGGACAGAAAGCCGTATAATTCACCCCTCCACTTT.

The chain carries TRBV18 and TRBJ2-5; D is unclear. Germline CDR1 is KGHSH and CDR2 is LQKENI. The V gene lost 2 bases and the J gene lost 3 bases, with 7 bases spanning the gap. The CDR3 is 13 amino acids. The CDR3 is CASSPIREETQYF. CDR3 in DNA: TGTGCCAGCTCACCAATAAGAGAAGAGACCCAGTACTTC.

This clonotype appeared a few times. The gene calls are TRBV6-1 and TRBJ1-1; tentatively, D is TRBD1 (6 bases). V shed 6 bases and J shed 3 bases, with 14 bases lying between them. Germline V CDR1 and CDR2: MNHNS, SASEGT. This CDR3 is 14 amino acids long. CDR3 protein: CASSSRGRDTEAFF. The CDR3, as DNA: TGTGCCAGCAGCTCCAGGGGTCGGGACACTGAAGCTTTCTTT.

The chain carries TRBV6-1 and TRBJ2-7; D is uncertain. CDR1 and CDR2 from the germline V gene are MNHNS and SASEGT. V was clipped by 6 bases and J by 6 bases, with 21 bases between them. This CDR3 has 15 amino acids. This CDR3 reads CASSPTQVTSLEQYF. For the CDR3, the DNA is TGTGCCAGCAGCCCCACCCAGGTTACATCCCTCGAGCAGTACTTC.

The V and J genes are TRBV21-1 and TRBJ2-5; the table gives TRBD1 as D, unverified against the DNA. TRBV21-1 is shown as a pseudogene. The CDR3 is 13 residues long. The CDR3 region has the DNA TGTGCCATCAGGTTACAGGGAGAAGAGACCCAGTACTTC. Protein product: CAIRLQGEETQYF.

The J gene is TRBJ1-1, the V gene TRBV3-1; 8 bases line up with TRBD1. V dropped 7 bases and J dropped 4; count of bases not matched to a gene: 17. This CDR3 spans 17 amino acids. Germline CDR1 reads LGHDT; CDR2 reads YNNKEL (reference sequence). The CDR3 nucleotides read TGTGCCAGCACTTGGGGGCTCGTCGCAGGGGGCGGCACTGAAGCTTTCTTT. Amino acids: CASTWGLVAGGGTEAFF.

This chain joins TRBV5-8 and TRBJ2-3; unclear D gene. Germline V gives CDR1 SGHTS, CDR2 YDEGEE. The CDR3 is 14 residues long. V dropped 1 base and J dropped 1 base, with 7 bases sitting between them. The CDR3 sequence is CASSLRLGTDTQYF. CDR3 nucleotide sequence: TGTGCCAGCAGCTTGCGCCTCGGCACAGATACGCAGTATTTT.

This clonotype was seen just once. The rearrangement joins TRBV6-1 to TRBJ1-2; a possible D gene is TRBD1 (6 bases). The germline V and J ends were trimmed by 5 bases and 4 bases, with 11 bases remaining between them. There are 13 residues in the CDR3. The germline V gene encodes CDR1 MNHNS and CDR2 SASEGT. This CDR3 is CASSPGGVYGYTF. The CDR3 coding sequence is TGTGCCAGCAGTCCGGGGGGCGTCTATGGCTACACCTTC.

This clonotype turned up a few times. The rearrangement joins TRBV20-1 to TRBJ2-2, with TRBD1 identical over 10 bases. CDR1 and CDR2 (germline): DFQATT, SNEGSKA (reference sequence). The CDR3 consists of 17 residues. The trim removed 0 bases at V and 1 base at J, leaving 5 bases unmatched. The CDR3 region is CSARDLTGGGNTGELFF. The CDR3 DNA reads as TGCAGTGCTAGAGATCTGACAGGGGGCGGGAACACCGGGGAGCTGTTTTTT.

The V call is TRBV27, the J call TRBJ1-5; 8 nucleotides match TRBD1. The CDR3 is 16 residues long. Germline V lookup: CDR1 MNHEY, CDR2 SMNVEV (reference sequence). Losses at the gene ends were 6 bases for V and 0 bases for J; bases not matched to a gene: 7. CDR3 residues: CASRQTGAYSNQPQHF. The CDR3 nucleotides read TGTGCCAGCAGACAGACAGGGGCATATAGCAATCAGCCCCAGCATTTT.

The chain employs TRBV6-1 and TRBJ2-1, with 8 bases matching TRBD1. Germline V gene lookup returns CDR1 MNHNS and CDR2 SASEGT. CDR3 length: 15 residues. Unmatched junction bases numbered 4, after V lost 6 bases and J lost 0 bases. CDR3 nucleotide sequence: TGTGCCAGCAGGCCTCAGGGGGCCTCCTACAATGAGCAGTTCTTC. Translated: CASRPQGASYNEQFF.

A few counts support this clonotype. The chain has TRBV30 and TRBJ1-1; D might be TRBD1 (6 bases). Germline-derived CDR1 and CDR2 are GTSNPN and SVGIG (reference sequence). V shed 2 bases and J shed 5 bases, with 9 bases lying between them. CDR3 length: 12 residues. CDR3 loop: CAWSQGRTEAFF. CDR3 coding DNA: TGTGCCTGGAGTCAGGGGAGGACTGAAGCTTTCTTT. Full variable domain (missing parts from reference TRBV30 and TRBJ1-1): SQTIHQWPATLVQPVGSPLSLECTVEGTSNPNLYWYRQAAGRGLQLLFYSVGIGQISSEVPQNLSASRPQDRQFILSSKKLLLSDSGFYLCAWSQGRTEAFFGQGTRLTVV.

This clonotype showed up just a few times. The V call is TRBV20-1, the J call TRBJ1-6, with D possibly matching TRBD1 (6 bases). Per germline, CDR1 DFQATT and CDR2 SNEGSKA (reference sequence). The CDR3 is made up of 18 amino acids. V lost 0 bases, J lost 2 bases, and 17 bases lay in between. CDR3 protein: CSARDLGGLTPYNSPLHF. CDR3 coding DNA: TGCAGTGCTAGAGATTTGGGGGGCCTCACCCCCTATAATTCACCCCTCCACTTT.

The chain recombines TRBV7-3 with TRBJ2-1; D unclear. V was clipped by 2 bases and J by 13 bases, with 15 bases between them. In germline, CDR1 is SGHTA, CDR2 FQGTGA. CDR3 length: 13 amino acids. The CDR3 is CASSLWFSGPQFF. Here the CDR3 DNA reads TGTGCCAGCAGCTTATGGTTTAGTGGTCCCCAGTTCTTC.